This note documents a single TCR beta chain sequence. This entry is derived from a study of blood T cell repertoires in COVID-19. The wider study: PBMCs, B-cell-depleted T cells, or T cells were the source of the cDNA or gDNA that made up the material.

Per the study methods: Cell counts per sample came from amplifying reference gene primers. Clones were read by immunoSEQ multiplex PCR, and TCRdb kept only the in-frame ones, dropping some. V and J calls and clone size are those listed in that table; D and trimming were worked out from the DNA. The data show hundreds of thousands of clones, around 90% seen once. Participants came from about 24 US areas, aged about 18 to 95 years. Clinical history as reported by participants underpinned cohort assignment. This CDR3 is built from 16 residues. V gave up 5 bases and J gave up 6 bases; unmatched junction bases: 14. From germline, CDR1 is SGHVS and CDR2 FQNEAQ.

Sequences were obtained from PBMCs or T cells enriched from blood (not recorded which). This TCR came from a woman under 30 who had recovered from COVID-19. The V call is TRBV7-8, the J call TRBJ1-2, with 8 bases lining up with TRBD1. This CDR3 is CASSNLGETGVDGYTF. DNA for the CDR3: TGTGCCAGCAGCAATCTGGGGGAGACAGGGGTTGATGGCTACACCTTC.